This entry concerns a single TCR beta chain. Its antigen is not identified. The TCR beta profiling, which covered VDJ combination and CDR3 sequence, was carried out using genomic DNA as the template. TCRdb ran MiXCR on the reads and lists one entry per CDR3 protein. The sample shows about 58,000 distinct CDR3 sequences, around 57% of them seen only once. The CDR3 spans 14 residues. The V end was cut by 6 bases, the J end by 5 bases, with 14 bases between. Germline lookup yields CDR1 SNHLY and CDR2 FYNNEI. The sample originates from a study of CD8+CD57+ T cells in acquired aplastic anemia. Patients chosen for sequencing had CD8+CD57+ cells that had expanded, as shown by flow cytometry. Regarding the study as a whole: Patients showed no significant difference from controls in CD8+ Simpson's diversity.

This TCR was recovered from a human donor with aplastic anemia. The rearrangement joins TRBV2 to TRBJ1-5; D possibly corresponds to TRBD1 (5 bases). What was sequenced was sorted CD4+, CD8+, or CD8+CD57+ T cells (not recorded which) from PBMCs. CDR3: CASRALGEDQPQHF. The CDR3 coding sequence is TGTGCCAGCAGGGCGCTAGGGGAGGATCAGCCCCAGCATTTT.